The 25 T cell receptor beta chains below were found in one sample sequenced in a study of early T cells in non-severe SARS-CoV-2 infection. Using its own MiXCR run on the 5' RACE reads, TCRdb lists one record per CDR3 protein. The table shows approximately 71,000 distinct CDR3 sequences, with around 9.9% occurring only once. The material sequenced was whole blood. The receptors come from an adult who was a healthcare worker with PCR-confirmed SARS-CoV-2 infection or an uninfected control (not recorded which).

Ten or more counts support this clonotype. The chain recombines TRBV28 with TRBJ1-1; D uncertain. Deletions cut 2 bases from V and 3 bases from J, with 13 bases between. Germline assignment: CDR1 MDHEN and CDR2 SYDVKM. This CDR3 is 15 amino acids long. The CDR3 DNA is TGTGCCAGCAGTTTAACCGGACTCTACCACACTGAAGCTTTCTTT. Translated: CASSLTGLYHTEAFF.

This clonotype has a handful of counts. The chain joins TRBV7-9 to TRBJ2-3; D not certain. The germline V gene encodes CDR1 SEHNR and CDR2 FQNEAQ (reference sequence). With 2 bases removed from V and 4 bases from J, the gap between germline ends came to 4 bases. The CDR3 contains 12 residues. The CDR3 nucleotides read TGTGCCAGCAGCTTAACTTCAGATACGCAGTATTTT. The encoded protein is CASSLTSDTQYF.

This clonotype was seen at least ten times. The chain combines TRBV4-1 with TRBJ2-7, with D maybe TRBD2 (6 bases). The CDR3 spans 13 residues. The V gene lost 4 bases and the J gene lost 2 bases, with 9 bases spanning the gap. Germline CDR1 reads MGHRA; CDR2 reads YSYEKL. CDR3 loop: CASSRSGAYEQYF. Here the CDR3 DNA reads TGCGCCAGCAGCCGGTCGGGAGCCTACGAGCAGTACTTC.

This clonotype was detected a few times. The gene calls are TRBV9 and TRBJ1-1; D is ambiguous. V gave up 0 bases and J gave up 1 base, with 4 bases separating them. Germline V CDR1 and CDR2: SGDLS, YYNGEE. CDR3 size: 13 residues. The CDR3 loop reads CASSVERNTEAFF. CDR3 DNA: TGTGCCAGCAGCGTAGAGAGGAACACTGAAGCTTTCTTT.

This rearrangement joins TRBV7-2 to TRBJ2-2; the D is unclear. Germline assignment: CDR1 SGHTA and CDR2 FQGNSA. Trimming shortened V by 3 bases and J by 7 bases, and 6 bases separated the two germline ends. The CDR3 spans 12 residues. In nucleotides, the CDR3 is TGTGCCAGCAGCTTTCGTATCGGGGAGCTGTTTTTT. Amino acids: CASSFRIGELFF.

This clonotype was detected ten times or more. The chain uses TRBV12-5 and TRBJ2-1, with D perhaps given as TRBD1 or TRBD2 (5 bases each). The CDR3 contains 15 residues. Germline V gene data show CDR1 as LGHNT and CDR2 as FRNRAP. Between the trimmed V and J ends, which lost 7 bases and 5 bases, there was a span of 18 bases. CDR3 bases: TGTGCTAGTGCCAGGGACCGGCTCCGAAACAATGAGCAGTTCTTC. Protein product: CASARDRLRNNEQFF.

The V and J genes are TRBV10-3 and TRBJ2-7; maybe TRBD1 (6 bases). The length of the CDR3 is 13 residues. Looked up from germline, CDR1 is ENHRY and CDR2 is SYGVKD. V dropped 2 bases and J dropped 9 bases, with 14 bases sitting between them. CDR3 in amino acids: CAISELQGTGQYF. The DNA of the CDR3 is TGTGCCATCAGTGAGCTACAGGGAACGGGGCAGTACTTC.

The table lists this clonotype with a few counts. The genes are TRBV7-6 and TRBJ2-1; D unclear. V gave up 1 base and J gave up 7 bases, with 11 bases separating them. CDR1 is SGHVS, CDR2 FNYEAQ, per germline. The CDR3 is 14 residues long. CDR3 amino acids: CASSLEPRRNEQFF. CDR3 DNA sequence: TGTGCCAGCAGCTTAGAACCCCGGCGGAATGAGCAGTTCTTC.

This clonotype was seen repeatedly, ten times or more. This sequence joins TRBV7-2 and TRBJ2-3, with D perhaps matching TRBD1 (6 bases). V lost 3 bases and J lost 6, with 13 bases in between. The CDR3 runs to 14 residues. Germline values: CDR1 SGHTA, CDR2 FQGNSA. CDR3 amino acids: CASSLNRVTDTQYF. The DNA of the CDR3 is TGTGCCAGCAGCTTGAACAGGGTCACGGATACGCAGTATTTT.

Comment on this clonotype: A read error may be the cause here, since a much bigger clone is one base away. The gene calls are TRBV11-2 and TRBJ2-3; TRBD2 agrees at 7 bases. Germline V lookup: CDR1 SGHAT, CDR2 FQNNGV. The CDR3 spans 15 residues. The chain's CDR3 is CASSLAGLGTDTQYF. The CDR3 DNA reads TGTGCCAGCAGTTTAGCGGGCCTCGGCACAGATACGCAGTATTTT.

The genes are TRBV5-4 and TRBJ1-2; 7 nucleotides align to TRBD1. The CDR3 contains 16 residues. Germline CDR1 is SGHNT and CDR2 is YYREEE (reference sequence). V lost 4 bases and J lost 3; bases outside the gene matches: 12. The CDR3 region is CASSPWTGVPDYGYTF. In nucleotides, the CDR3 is TGTGCCAGCAGCCCTTGGACAGGCGTCCCGGACTATGGCTACACCTTC.

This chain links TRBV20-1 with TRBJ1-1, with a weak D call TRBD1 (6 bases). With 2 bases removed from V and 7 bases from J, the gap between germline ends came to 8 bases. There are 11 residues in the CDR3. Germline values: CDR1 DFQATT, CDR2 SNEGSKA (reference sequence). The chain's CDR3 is CSARRTVEAFF. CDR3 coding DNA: TGCAGTGCTAGAAGGACAGTTGAAGCTTTCTTT.

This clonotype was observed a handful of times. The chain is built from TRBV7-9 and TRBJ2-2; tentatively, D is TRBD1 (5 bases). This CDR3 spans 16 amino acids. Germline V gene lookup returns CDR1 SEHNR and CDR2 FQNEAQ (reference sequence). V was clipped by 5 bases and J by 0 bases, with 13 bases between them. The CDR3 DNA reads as TGTGCCAGCAGCCTCCCCGGACACGCGAACACCGGGGAGCTGTTTTTT. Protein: CASSLPGHANTGELFF. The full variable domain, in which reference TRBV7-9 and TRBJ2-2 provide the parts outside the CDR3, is DTGVSQNPRHKITKRGQNVTFRCDPISEHNRLYWYRQTLGQGPEFLTYFQNEAQLEKSRLLSDRFSAERPKGSFSTLEIQRTEQGDSAMYLCASSLPGHANTGELFFGEGSRLTVL.

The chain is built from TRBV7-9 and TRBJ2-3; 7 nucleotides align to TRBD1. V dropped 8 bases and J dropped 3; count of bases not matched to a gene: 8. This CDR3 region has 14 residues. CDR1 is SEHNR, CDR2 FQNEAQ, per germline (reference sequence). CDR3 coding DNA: TGTGCCAGCTCCCGACAGGGACGGACAGATACGCAGTATTTT. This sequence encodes CASSRQGRTDTQYF.

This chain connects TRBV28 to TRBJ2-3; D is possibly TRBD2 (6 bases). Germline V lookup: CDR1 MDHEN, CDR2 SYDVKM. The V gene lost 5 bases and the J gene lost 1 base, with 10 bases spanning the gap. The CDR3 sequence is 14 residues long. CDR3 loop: CASSPPGGTDTQYF. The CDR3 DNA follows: TGTGCCAGCAGTCCCCCGGGGGGCACAGATACGCAGTATTTT.

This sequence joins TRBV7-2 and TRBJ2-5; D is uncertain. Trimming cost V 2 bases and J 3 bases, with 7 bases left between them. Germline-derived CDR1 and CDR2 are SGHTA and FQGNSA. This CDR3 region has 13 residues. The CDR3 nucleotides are TGTGCCAGCAGCTTAAACCGGGAAGAGACCCAGTACTTC. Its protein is CASSLNREETQYF. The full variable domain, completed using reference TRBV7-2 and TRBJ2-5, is GAGVSQSPSNKVTEKGKDVELRCDPISGHTALYWYRQSLGQGLEFLIYFQGNSAPDKSGLPSDRFSAERTGGSVSTLTIQRTQQEDSAVYLCASSLNREETQYFGPGTRLLVL.

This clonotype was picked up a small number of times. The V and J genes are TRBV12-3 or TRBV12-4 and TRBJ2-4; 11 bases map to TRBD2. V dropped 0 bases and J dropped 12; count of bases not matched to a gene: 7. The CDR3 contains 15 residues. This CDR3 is CASSLAGGTSGTQYF. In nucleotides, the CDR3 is TGTGCCAGCAGTTTAGCTGGGGGGACTAGCGGAACTCAGTACTTC.

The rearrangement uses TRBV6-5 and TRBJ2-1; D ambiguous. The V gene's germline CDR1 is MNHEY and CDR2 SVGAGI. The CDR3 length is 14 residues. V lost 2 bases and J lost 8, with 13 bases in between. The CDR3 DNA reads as TGTGCCAGCAGTTACGGCCCTGGTGGGCATGAGCAGTTCTTC. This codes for CASSYGPGGHEQFF.

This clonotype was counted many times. The CDR3, as DNA: TGTGCCAGCAGCCCCTGGGGGCGGGGGAGGTGGACCCAGTACTTC. Residues: CASSPWGRGRWTQYF. V is TRBV12-3 or TRBV12-4 and J is TRBJ2-5; the D gene is possibly TRBD2 (7 bases). The V gene lost 6 bases and the J gene lost 7 bases, with 21 bases spanning the gap. There are 15 residues in the CDR3.

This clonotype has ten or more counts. This chain's CDR3 is CASSVEGDPGTEAFF. The CDR3 DNA sequence: TGTGCCAGCAGTGTTGAAGGGGATCCAGGGACTGAAGCTTTCTTT. The gene calls are TRBV6-1 and TRBJ1-1; perhaps TRBD1 as D (5 bases). V lost 4 bases to trimming and J lost 5 bases, with 17 bases between them. Per germline, CDR1 MNHNS and CDR2 SASEGT. CDR3 length: 15 residues.

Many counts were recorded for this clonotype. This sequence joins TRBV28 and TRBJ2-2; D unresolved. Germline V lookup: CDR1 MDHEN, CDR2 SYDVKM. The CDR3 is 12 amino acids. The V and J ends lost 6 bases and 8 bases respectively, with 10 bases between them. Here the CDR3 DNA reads TGTGCCAGCAGCCTCTCTACGGGGGAGCTGTTTTTT. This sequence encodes CASSLSTGELFF.

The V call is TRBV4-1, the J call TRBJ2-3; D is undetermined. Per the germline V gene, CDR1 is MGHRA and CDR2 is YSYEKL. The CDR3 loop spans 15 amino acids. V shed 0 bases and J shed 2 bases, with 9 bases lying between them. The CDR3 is CASSQDSTATDTQYF. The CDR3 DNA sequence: TGCGCCAGCAGCCAAGACTCCACGGCCACAGATACGCAGTATTTT.

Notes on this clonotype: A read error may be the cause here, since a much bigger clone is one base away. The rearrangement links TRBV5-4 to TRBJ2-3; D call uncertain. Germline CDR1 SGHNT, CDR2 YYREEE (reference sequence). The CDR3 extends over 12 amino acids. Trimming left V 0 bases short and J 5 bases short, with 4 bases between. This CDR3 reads CASSLDEDTQYF. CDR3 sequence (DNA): TGTGCCAGCAGCTTGGACGAAGATACGCAGTATTTT.

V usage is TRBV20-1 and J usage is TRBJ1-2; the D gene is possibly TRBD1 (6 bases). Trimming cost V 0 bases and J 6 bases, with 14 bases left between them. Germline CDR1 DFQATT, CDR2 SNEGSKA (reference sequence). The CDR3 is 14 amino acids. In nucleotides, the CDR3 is TGCAGTGCTAGAGACAACAGGGTGCGGGATGGCTACACCTTC. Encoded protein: CSARDNRVRDGYTF.

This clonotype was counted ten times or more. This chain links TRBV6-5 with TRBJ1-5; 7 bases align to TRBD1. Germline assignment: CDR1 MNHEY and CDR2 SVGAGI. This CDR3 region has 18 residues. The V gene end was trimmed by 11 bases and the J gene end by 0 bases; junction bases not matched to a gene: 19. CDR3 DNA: TGTGCCGGCACAACCCGGGACAGCCACCAATATAGCAATCAGCCCCAGCATTTT. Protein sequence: CAGTTRDSHQYSNQPQHF.